One and the same sample provided the 2 T cell receptor beta chains below, sequenced in a study of T cells in Graves' hyperthyroidism and ophthalmopathy. Amplification yielded TCR beta CDR3 regions, with RNA transcripts as the source. Initially, a first-round RT-PCR of the TCR CDR3 employed the HTBI primer set. MiXCR, run by TCRdb on the multiplex PCR reads, gives a single entry per CDR3 protein. The sample has nearly 600,000 distinct CDR3 sequences, around 14% seen once. Sequenced material: blood. Source of these receptors: a woman between 25 and 40 years old with Graves' hyperthyroidism that later progressed to Graves' ophthalmopathy.

This clonotype was detected ten times or more. The J gene is TRBJ2-1, the V gene TRBV20-1; TRBD2 agrees at 7 bases. Germline V gene sequence: CDR1 DFQATT, CDR2 SNEGSKA (reference sequence). CDR3 length equals 13 residues. After removal of 6 bases from V and 8 bases from J, the junction contained 10 bases not matched to a gene. The CDR3 bases are TGCAGTGCCCCAGCCGGGACTAAGGATGAGCAGTTCTTC. Translated: CSAPAGTKDEQFF.

This clonotype showed up many times. The chain is built from TRBV27 and TRBJ1-2, with D maybe TRBD1 (5 bases). Germline V lookup: CDR1 MNHEY, CDR2 SMNVEV (reference sequence). The CDR3 totals 14 residues. The V end was cut by 7 bases, the J end by 6 bases, with 18 bases between. The CDR3 DNA is TGTGCCAGCAAATCAGGACATGAGGTCCATGGCTACACCTTC. Residues: CASKSGHEVHGYTF.